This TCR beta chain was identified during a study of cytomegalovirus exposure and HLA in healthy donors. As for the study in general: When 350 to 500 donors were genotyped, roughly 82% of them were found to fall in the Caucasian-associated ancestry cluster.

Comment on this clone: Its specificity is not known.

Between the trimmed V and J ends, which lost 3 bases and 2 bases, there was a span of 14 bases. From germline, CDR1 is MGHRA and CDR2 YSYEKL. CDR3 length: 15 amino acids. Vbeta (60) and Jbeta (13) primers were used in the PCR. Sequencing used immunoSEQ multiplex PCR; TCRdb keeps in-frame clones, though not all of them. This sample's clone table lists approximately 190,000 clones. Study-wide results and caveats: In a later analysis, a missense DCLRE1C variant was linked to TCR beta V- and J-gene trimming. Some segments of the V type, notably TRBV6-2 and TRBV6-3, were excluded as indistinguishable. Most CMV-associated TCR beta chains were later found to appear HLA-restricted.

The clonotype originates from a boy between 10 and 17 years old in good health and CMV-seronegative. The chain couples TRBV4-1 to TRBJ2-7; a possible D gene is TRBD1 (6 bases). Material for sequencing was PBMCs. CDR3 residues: CASSHFVRGAYEQYF. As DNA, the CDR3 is TGCGCCAGCAGCCATTTTGTCAGGGGCGCCTACGAGCAGTACTTC.